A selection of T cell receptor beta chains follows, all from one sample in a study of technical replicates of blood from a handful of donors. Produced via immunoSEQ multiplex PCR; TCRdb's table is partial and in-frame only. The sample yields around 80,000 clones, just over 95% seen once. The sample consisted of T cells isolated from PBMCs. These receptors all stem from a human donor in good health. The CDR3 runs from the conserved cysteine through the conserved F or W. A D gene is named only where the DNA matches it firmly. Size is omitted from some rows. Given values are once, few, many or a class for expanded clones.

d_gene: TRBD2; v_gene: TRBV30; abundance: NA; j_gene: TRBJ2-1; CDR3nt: TGTGCCTGGAGTGTAGCCGGGACTAGCGGCTACAATGAGCAGTTCTTC; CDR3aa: CAWSVAGTSGYNEQFF
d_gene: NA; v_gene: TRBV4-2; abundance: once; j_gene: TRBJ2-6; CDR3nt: TGTGCCAGCAGCAATAGTGCTGGGGCCAACGTCCTGACTTTC; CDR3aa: CASSNSAGANVLTF
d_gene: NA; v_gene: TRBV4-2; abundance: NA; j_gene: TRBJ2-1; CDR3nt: TGTGCCAGCAGCCTCCCTTATGACAATGAGCAGTTCTTC; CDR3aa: CASSLPYDNEQFF
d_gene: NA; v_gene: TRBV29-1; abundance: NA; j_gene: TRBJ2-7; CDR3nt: TGCAGCGTCCGCCGGGACGGGGGTTACGAGCAGTACTTC; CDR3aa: CSVRRDGGYEQYF
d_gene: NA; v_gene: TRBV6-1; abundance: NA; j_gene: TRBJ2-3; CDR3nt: TGTGCCAGCAGTCTACAGGTTACAGATACGCAGTATTTT; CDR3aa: CASSLQVTDTQYF
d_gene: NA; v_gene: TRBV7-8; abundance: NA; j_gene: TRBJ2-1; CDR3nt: TGTGCCAGCAGCCCACTTGGCGGACATTACAATGAGCAGTTCTTC; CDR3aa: CASSPLGGHYNEQFF
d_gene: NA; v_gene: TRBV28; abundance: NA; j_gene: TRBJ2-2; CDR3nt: TGTGCCAGCAGTTCACAAGGACAGCCGAACACCGGGGAGCTGTTTTTT; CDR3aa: CASSSQGQPNTGELFF
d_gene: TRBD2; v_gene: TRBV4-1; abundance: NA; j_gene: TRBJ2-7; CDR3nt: TGCGCCAGCAGCCAAGATCAAGGCGGGGGATCACGAAACTACGAGCAGTACTTC; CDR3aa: CASSQDQGGGSRNYEQYF
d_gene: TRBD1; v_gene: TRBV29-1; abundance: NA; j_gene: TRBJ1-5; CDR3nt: TGCAGCGTGGCAATACAGGGGCGAGATGGGCCCCAGCATTTT; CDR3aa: CSVAIQGRDGPQHF
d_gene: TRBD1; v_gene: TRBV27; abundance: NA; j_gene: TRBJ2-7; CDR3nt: TGTGCCAGCAAACTCTCAGGGGGTCTCTACGAGCAGTACTTC; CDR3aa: CASKLSGGLYEQYF
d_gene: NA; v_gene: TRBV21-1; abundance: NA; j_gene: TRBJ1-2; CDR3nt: TGTGCCAGCAGCCCAAATAGAATAGGCTACACCTTC; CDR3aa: CASSPNRIGYTF
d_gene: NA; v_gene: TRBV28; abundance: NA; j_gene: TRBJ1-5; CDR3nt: TGTGCCAGCTCCCGGGGTTACAATCAGCCCCAGCATTTT; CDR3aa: CASSRGYNQPQHF
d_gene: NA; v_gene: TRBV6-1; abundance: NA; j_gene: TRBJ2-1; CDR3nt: TGTGCCACCGGTACTGAACCTTACTCCTACAATGAGCAGTTCTTC; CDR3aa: CATGTEPYSYNEQFF
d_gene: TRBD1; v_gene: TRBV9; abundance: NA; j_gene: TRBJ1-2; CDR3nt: TGTGCCAGCAGCGTAGGACAGGGTAACGGCTACACCTTC; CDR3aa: CASSVGQGNGYTF
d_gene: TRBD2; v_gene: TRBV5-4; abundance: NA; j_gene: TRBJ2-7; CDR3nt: TGTGCCAGCAGCTTGGCGACTAGCGGGATGTACGAGCAGTACTTC; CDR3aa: CASSLATSGMYEQYF
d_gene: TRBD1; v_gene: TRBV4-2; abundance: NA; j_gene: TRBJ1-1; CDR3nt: TGTGCCAGCAGACTTTATACGCTTGGACAGGTCCCCACTGAAGCTTTCTTT; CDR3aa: CASRLYTLGQVPTEAFF
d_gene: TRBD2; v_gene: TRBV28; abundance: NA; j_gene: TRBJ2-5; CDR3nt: TGTGCCAGCAGATACGGGACTAGCGGGACGGAGACCCAGTACTTC; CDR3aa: CASRYGTSGTETQYF
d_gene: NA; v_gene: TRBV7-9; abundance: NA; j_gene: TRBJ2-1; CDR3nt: TGTGCCAGCAGCTCCGGGACTTGGGGGAATGAGCAGTTCTTC; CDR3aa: CASSSGTWGNEQFF
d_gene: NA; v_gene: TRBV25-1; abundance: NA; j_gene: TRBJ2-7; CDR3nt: TGTGCCAGCAGTGAATTAGGGGGAGCATCCTACGAGCAGTACTTC; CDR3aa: CASSELGGASYEQYF
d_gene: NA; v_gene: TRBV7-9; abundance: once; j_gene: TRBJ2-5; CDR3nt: TGTGCCAGCAGTCCGGACAGTCGACAAGAGACCCAGTACTTC; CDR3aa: CASSPDSRQETQYF
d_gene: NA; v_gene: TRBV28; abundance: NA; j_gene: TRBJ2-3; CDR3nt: TGTGCCAGTACCGGGACTAGCACAGATACGCAGTATTTT; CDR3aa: CASTGTSTDTQYF
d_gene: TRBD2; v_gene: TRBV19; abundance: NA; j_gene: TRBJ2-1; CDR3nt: TGTGCCAGTAGTGTAAGACTAGCGGGAGTCTGGGAGCAGTTCTTC; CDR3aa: CASSVRLAGVWEQFF
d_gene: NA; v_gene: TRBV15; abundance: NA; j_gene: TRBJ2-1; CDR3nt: TGTGCCACCAGCAGTGGCGGGACTTACAATGAGCAGTTCTTC; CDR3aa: CATSSGGTYNEQFF
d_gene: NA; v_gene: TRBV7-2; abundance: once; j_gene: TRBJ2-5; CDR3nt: TGTGCCAGCAGCCCGCAACTAGCAGGTGAAGAGACCCAGTACTTC; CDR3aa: CASSPQLAGEETQYF
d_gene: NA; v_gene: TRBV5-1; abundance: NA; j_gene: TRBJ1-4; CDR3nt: TGCGCCAGCTCGAGGGAGCCCTATGAAAAACTGTTTTTT; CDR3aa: CASSREPYEKLFF
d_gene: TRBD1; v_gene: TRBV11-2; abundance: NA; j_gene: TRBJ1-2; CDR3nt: TGTGCCAGCAGCCTAGGGACAGGGGGCGACTATGGCTACACCTTC; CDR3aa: CASSLGTGGDYGYTF
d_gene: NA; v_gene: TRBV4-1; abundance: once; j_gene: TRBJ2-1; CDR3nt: TGCGCCAGCAGCCAAGATCACCTACGCCCGAGCTCCTACAATGAGCAGTTCTTC; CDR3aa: CASSQDHLRPSSYNEQFF
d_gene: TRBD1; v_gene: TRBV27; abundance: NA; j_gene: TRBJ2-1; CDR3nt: TGTGCCAGCAGTTTAGGACAGGGGGCCGTTAGCAATGAGCAGTTCTTC; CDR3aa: CASSLGQGAVSNEQFF
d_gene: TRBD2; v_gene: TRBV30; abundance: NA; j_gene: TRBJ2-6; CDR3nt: TGTGCCTGGAGTCCCGGGGGGACTGGGGCCAACGTCCTGACTTTC; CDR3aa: CAWSPGGTGANVLTF
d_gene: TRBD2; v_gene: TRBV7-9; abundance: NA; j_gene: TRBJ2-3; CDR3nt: TGTGCCAGCAGCTTATCACTAGCGGGCTACACAGATACGCAGTATTTT; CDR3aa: CASSLSLAGYTDTQYF
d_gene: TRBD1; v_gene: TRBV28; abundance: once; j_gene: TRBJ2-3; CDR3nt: TGTGCCAGCAGTTCCCTCAGGGGGGATACGCAGTATTTT; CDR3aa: CASSSLRGDTQYF
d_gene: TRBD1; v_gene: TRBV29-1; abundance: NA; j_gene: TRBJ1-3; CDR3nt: TGCAGCGTTGCTGGACAGGACGGCGGAAACACCATATATTTT; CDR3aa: CSVAGQDGGNTIYF
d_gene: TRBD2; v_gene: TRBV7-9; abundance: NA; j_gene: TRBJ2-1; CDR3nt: TGTGCCAGCAGCTATAAGACTAGCGGGAGATACTGGTCCTACAATGAGCAGTTCTTC; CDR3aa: CASSYKTSGRYWSYNEQFF
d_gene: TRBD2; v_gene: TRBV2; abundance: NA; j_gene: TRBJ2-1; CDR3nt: TGTGCCAGCAGTGTCCCTTTACTAGCGGGAGCCTTTCAATTCGATGAGCAGTTCTTC; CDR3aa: CASSVPLLAGAFQFDEQFF
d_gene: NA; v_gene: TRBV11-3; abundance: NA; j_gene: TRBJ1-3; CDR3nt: TGTGCCAGCAGCTTAGATCCAGGGCCAGCAGCGTTT; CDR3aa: CASSLDPGPAAF
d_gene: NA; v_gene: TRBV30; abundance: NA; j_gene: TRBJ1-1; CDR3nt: TGTGCCTGGAGTGGCACCGGGACTGAAGCTTTCTTT; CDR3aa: CAWSGTGTEAFF
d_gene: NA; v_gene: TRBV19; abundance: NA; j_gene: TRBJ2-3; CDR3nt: TGTGCCAGTAGTATAGGAGAAGTTAGTAATACGCAGTATTTT; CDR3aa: CASSIGEVSNTQYF
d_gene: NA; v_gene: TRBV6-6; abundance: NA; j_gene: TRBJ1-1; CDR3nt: TGTGCCAGCAGTTGGGGCACCACTGAAGCTTTCTTT; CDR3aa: CASSWGTTEAFF
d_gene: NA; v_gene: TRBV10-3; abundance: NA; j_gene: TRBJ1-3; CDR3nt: TGTGCCATCAGTGGGGGCGTCGGGGGAAACACCATATATTTT; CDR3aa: CAISGGVGGNTIYF
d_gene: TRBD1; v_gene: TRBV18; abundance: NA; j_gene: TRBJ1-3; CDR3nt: TGTGCCAGCTCACCCGGGGACAGGGTCTCTGGAAACACCATATATTTT; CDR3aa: CASSPGDRVSGNTIYF
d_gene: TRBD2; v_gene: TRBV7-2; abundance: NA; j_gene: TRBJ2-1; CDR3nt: TGTGCCAGCAGCTTAATAAGGGGACTAGCTCTAAATGAGCAGTTCTTC; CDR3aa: CASSLIRGLALNEQFF
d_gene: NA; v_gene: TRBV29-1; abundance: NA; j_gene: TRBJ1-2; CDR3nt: TGCAGCACCTCTCATGGGGGGTCTGATGGCTACACCTTC; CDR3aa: CSTSHGGSDGYTF
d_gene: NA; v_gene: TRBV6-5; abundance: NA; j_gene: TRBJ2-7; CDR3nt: TGTGCCAGCAAAAGAGCGGGTCTCTCCTACGAGCAGTACTTC; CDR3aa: CASKRAGLSYEQYF
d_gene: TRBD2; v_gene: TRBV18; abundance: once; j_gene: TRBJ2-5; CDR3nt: TGTGCCAGCTCAGAAAGTCCGGGACTAGCGGGAGAAGAGACCCAGTACTTC; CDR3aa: CASSESPGLAGEETQYF
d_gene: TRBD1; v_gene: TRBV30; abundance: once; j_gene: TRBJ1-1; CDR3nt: TGTGCCTGGACCTACGGGACAGGATCAACTGAAGCTTTCTTT; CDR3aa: CAWTYGTGSTEAFF
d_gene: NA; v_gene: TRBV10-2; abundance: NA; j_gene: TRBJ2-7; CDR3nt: TGCGCCAGCATGCCCTCAGGGGGGAACGTCTTCTACGAGCAGTACTTC; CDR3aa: CASMPSGGNVFYEQYF
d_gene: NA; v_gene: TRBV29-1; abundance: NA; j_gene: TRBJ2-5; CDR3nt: TGCAGCGCCGATTCAGGGCCGCTTCAAGAGACCCAGTACTTC; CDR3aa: CSADSGPLQETQYF